This is a list of T cell receptor beta chains from one sample in a study of shared clonotypes between healthy human individuals. Generated by immunoSEQ multiplex PCR, the TCRdb table keeps only in-frame clones and is missing some. The sample includes about 480,000 clones, around 79% of them seen just once. Sequencing was done on a sample of PBMCs. These receptor sequences come from a woman aged 40 to 49 in good health. Some clones in this sample may be carry-over from other donors' samples. CDR3s include the opening cysteine and the closing phenylalanine or tryptophan. The D gene is left open where the match is weak. Size is stated for part of the rows, as once, few or many counts, or as a class when the clone is expanded.

j_call clone_size v_call d_call cdr3_aa cdr3_nt
TRBJ2-1 once TRBV29-1 NA CSVDRGDYNEQFF TGCAGCGTTGATCGGGGAGACTACAATGAGCAGTTCTTC
TRBJ2-1 NA TRBV11-3 TRBD2 CASSSAGAYNEQFF TGTGCCAGCAGCTCAGCGGGAGCCTACAATGAGCAGTTCTTC
TRBJ2-5 NA TRBV5-1 NA CASSLMGSAGETQYF TGCGCCAGCAGCTTAATGGGTTCGGCGGGGGAGACCCAGTACTTC
TRBJ2-1 NA TRBV6-1 TRBD2 CASSGLAGYNEQFF TGTGCCAGCAGTGGGCTAGCGGGATACAATGAGCAGTTCTTC
TRBJ2-7 NA TRBV11-2 TRBD2 CASSLTGGLSYEQYF TGTGCCAGCAGCTTAACGGGAGGGCTTTCCTACGAGCAGTACTTC
TRBJ2-3 NA TRBV6-4 TRBD2 CASSDSGAGGDTQYF TGTGCCAGCAGTGACTCGGGGGCGGGAGGAGATACGCAGTATTTT
TRBJ2-2 NA TRBV14 NA CASSYTWTENTGELFF TGTGCCAGCAGCTATACATGGACGGAGAACACCGGGGAGCTGTTTTTT
TRBJ2-1 NA TRBV5-1 TRBD2 CASSSSGSSYNEQFF TGCGCCAGCAGCTCCAGCGGGAGCTCCTACAATGAGCAGTTCTTC
TRBJ2-5 NA TRBV29-1 NA CGVWSVETQYF TGCGGCGTTTGGAGTGTTGAGACCCAGTACTTC
TRBJ2-3 NA TRBV29-1 TRBD1 CSVDRGLGTDTQYF TGCAGCGTTGACAGGGGGCTCGGCACAGATACGCAGTATTTT
TRBJ2-2 NA TRBV7-3 TRBD2 CASSPGLAANTGELFF TGTGCCAGCAGCCCAGGACTAGCGGCGAACACCGGGGAGCTGTTTTTT
TRBJ1-2 few TRBV6-1 NA CASSGRTNYGYTF TGTGCCAGCAGTGGCAGGACTAACTATGGCTACACCTTC
TRBJ2-3 NA TRBV29-1 NA CSVVGGGGYVWDTQYF TGCAGCGTTGTCGGAGGGGGGGGTTACGTTTGGGATACGCAGTATTTT